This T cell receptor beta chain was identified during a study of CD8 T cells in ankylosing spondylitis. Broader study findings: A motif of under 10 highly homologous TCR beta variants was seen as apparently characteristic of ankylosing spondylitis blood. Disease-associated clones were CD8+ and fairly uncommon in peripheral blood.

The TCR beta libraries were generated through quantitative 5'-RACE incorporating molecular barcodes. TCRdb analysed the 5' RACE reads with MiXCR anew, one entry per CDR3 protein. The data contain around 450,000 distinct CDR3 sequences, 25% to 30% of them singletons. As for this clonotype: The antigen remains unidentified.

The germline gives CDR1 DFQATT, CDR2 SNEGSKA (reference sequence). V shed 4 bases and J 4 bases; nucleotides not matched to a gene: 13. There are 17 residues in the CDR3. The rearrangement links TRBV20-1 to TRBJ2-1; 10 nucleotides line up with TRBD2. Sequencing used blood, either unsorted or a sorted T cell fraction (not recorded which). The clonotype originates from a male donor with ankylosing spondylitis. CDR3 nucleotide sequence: TGCAGTGCTAACAGTTTAACCGGGACTAGCGATTACAATGAGCAGTTCTTC. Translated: CSANSLTGTSDYNEQFF.